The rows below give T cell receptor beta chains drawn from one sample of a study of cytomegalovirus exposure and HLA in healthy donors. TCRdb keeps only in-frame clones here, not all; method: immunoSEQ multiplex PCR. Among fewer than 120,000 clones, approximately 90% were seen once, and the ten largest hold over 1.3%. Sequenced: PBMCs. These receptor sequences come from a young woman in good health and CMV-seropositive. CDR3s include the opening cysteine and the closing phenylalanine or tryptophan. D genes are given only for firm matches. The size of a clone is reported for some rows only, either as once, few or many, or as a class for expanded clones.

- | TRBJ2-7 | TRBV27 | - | TGTGCCAGCAGTTTACTACAGGGTTACGAGCAGTACTTC | CASSLLQGYEQYF
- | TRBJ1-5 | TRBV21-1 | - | TGTGCCAGCAGCCTGCGGGACAGCCGCCCCAATCAGCCCCAGCATTTT | CASSLRDSRPNQPQHF
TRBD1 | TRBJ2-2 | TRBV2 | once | TGTGCCAGCAGTGGGGACAGGCGGACGAACACCGGGGAGCTGTTTTTT | CASSGDRRTNTGELFF
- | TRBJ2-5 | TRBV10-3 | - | TGTGCCATCAGTCAGACAGTCGGAGAGACCCAGTACTTC | CAISQTVGETQYF
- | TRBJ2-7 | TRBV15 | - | TGTGCCACCAGCAGAGAGGGGCTCGGAAGCTCCTACGAGCAGTACTTC | CATSREGLGSSYEQYF
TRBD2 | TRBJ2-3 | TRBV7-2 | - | TGTGCCAGCAGCCCGGGACTAGCGGGGGGAACAGATACGCAGTATTTT | CASSPGLAGGTDTQYF
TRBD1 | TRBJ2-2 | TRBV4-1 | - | TGCGCCAGCAGCCAAGATTCCCCGCGTCAGGGGGTGGCCAGGAACACCGGGGAGCTGTTTTTT | CASSQDSPRQGVARNTGELFF
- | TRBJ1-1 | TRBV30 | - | TGTGCCTGGAGTGTAGTTAATGAGGGAGCCGCTTTCTTT | CAWSVVNEGAAFF
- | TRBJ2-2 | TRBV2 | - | TGTGCCAGCAGTGATCGACTAGTAGTCGGGGAGCTGTTTTTT | CASSDRLVVGELFF
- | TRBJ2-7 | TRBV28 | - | TGTGCCAGCAGTTCCTTTGACTTCGAGCAGTACTTC | CASSSFDFEQYF
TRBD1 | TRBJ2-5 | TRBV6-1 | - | TGTGCCAGCAGTGCGGGACAGGTTGAGGGGGAGACCCAGTACTTC | CASSAGQVEGETQYF
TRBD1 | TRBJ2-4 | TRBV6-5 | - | TGTGCCAGCAGTTACTCGTTTGGACAGGCAAACATTCAGTACTTC | CASSYSFGQANIQYF
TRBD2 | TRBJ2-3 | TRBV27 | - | TGTGCCAGCAGTTCGGTAGCGGGGCCGGATACGCAGTATTTT | CASSSVAGPDTQYF
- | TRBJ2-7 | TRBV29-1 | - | TGCAGCGTTGAAGGGCAGGCAGACGAGCAGTACTTC | CSVEGQADEQYF
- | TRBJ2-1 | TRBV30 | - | TGTGCCTGGAGTGTAGGGCTAGCACATGAGCAGTTCTTC | CAWSVGLAHEQFF
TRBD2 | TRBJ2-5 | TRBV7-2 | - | TGTGCCAGCAGCTTACGCCTAGCGGGGGGAATTCAAGAGACCCAGTACTTC | CASSLRLAGGIQETQYF
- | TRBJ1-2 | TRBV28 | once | TGTGCCAGCAGTTCCCCCCGACTATTAGGCTACACCTTC | CASSSPRLLGYTF
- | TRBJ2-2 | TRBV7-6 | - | TGTGCCAGCAGCTCCCGGGACAACGCCGGGGAGCTGTTTTTT | CASSSRDNAGELFF
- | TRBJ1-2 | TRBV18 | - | TGTGCCAGCTCACCATCGACGAAGGGGGACCATGGCTACACCTTC | CASSPSTKGDHGYTF
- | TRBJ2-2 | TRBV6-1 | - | TGTGCCAGCATCTTGTCGGTGAACACCGGGGAGCTGTTTTTT | CASILSVNTGELFF
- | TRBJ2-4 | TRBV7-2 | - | TGTGCCAGCAGCTTAAACAGGGCCAGAAACATTCAGTACTTC | CASSLNRARNIQYF
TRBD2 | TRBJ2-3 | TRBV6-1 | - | TGTGCCAGCTGCGCGGGGGGGCTTAGGAATACGCAGTATTTT | CASCAGGLRNTQYF
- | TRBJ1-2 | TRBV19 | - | TGTGCCAGTAGTATCACGGAGATCTATGGCTACACCTTC | CASSITEIYGYTF
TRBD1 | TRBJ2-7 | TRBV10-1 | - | TGCGCCAGCAGCGTGGGACAGGGACCCTACGAGCAGTACTTC | CASSVGQGPYEQYF
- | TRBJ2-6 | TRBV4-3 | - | TGCGCCAGCAGCCAACTAACAGGGAGGGGGTCTGGGGCCAACGTCCTGACTTTC | CASSQLTGRGSGANVLTF
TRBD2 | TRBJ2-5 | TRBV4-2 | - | TGTGCCAGCAGCCCCCTGGGGGCTAGCGGGGGAGAGACCCAGTACTTC | CASSPLGASGGETQYF